This T cell receptor beta chain stems from a study of T-cell memory formation after mild COVID-19. Study-wide findings and caveats: CD4+ contracting clones lay mainly in CM and EM, CD8+ ones in EMRA. A balance of CD4 and CD8 characterized clones contracting day 15 to 85, whereas later expanders leaned CD4+.

Details on this clonotype: The antigen is not known.

This CDR3 is 14 amino acids long. The trim removed 4 bases at V and 8 bases at J, leaving 7 bases unmatched. Germline-derived CDR1 and CDR2 are SGHRS and YFSETQ. Via MiXCR, TCRdb re-called the 5' RACE reads, giving one row per CDR3 protein. Of roughly 340,000 distinct CDR3 sequences listed, 15% to 20% are singletons. The sequenced material came from PBMCs or a T cell subset sorted from them (not recorded which). The rearrangement uses TRBV5-1 and TRBJ1-4; 8 nucleotides align to TRBD1. The receptor was derived from a man aged 18 to 29 who had mild COVID-19 (a few samples of this study predate the infection). Cell type and time point are not known. The CDR3 DNA reads as TGCGCCAGCAGCCTCCAGGGGGCAGGGGAAAAACTGTTTTTT. This codes for CASSLQGAGEKLFF.